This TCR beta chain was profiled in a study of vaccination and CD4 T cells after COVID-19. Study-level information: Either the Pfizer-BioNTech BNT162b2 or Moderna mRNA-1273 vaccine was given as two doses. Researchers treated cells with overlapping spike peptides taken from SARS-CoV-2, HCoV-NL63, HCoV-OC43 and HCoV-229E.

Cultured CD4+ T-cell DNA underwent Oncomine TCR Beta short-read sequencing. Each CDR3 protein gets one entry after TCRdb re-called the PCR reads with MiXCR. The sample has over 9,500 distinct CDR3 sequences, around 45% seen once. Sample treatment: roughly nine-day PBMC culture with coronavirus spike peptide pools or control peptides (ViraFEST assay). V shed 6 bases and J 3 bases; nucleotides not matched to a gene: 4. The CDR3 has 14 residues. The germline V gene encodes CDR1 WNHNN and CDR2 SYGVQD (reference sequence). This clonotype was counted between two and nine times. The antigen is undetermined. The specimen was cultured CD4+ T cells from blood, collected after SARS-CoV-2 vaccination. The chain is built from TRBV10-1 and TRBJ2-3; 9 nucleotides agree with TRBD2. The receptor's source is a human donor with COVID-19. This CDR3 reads CASRSGGRTDTQYF. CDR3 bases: TGCGCCAGCAGAAGCGGGGGGCGGACAGATACGCAGTATTTT.